This T cell receptor (beta chain) was sequenced during a study of T cell clonotyping in hematopoietic cell transplantation. The study's findings and limits: Without cell sorting, CD4 versus CD8 contributions remain unresolved. At the given depth, recipient repertoires were over 95% de novo clonotypes. After transplant, recipient diversity fell while pathologically expanded clonotypes grew through day 180. Graft donor and pretransplant recipient Inverse Simpson Index values predicted broader posttransplant TCR diversity.

On this clone: The antigen is undetermined.

TCRdb keeps only in-frame clones here, not all; method: immunoSEQ multiplex PCR. The sample has about 70,000 clones, around 94% seen once. Sequencing used peripheral blood mononuclear cells. This clonotype originated in a man aged 45-60 years in good health. Some clones in this sample may be carry-over from other donors' samples.

In DNA form, the CDR3 reads TGTGCCAGCAGCTTGAGTGAAAGAATCTACGAGCAGTACTTC. Translated, it gives CASSLSERIYEQYF. This sequence joins TRBV11-2 and TRBJ2-7; the D is unclear. Germline lookup yields CDR1 SGHAT and CDR2 FQNNGV. This CDR3 spans 14 amino acids. V lost 3 bases to trimming and J lost 3 bases, with 12 bases between them.